This T cell receptor beta chain was found in a study of cytomegalovirus exposure and HLA in healthy donors. Details on this clone: Its antigen is unknown.

CDR1 and CDR2 from the germline V gene are SEHNR and FQNEAQ (reference sequence). This CDR3 spans 13 amino acids. V shed 2 bases and J 4 bases; nucleotides not matched to a gene: 2. General observations from the study: It was approximately 150 TCR beta chains that were listed as cytomegalovirus-associated. TCR sequences were mostly rare, though some public TCRs occurred in many donors.

The table came from immunoSEQ multiplex PCR; TCRdb's copy has only in-frame clones and leaves some out. The repertoire holds 150,000 to 200,000 clones, with 70% to 90% as singletons. Sequenced material: PBMCs. The receptor comes from a man between 25 and 39 years old in good health and CMV-seropositive. The J gene is TRBJ2-7, the V gene TRBV7-9; 7 bases match TRBD2. The CDR3 loop reads CASSLTSVYEQYF. DNA for the CDR3: TGTGCCAGCAGCTTAACTAGCGTTTACGAGCAGTACTTC.